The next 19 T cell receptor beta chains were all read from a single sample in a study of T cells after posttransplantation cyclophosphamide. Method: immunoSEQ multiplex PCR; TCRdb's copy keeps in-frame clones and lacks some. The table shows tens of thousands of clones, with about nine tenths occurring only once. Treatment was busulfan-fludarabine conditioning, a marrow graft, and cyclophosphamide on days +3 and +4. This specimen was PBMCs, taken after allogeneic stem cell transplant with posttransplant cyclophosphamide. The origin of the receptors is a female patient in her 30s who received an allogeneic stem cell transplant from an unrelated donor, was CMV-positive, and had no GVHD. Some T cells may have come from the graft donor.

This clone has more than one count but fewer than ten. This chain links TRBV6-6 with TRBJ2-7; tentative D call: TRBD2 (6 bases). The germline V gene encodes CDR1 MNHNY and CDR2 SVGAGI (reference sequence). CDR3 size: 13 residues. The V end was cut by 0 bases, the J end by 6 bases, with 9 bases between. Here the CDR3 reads CASSYSGGVEQYF. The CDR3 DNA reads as TGTGCCAGCAGTTACTCAGGAGGGGTCGAGCAGTACTTC.

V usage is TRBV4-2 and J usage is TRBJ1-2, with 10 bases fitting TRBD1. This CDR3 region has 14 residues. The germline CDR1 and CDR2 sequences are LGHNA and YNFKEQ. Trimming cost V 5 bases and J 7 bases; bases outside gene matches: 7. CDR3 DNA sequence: TGTGCCAGCAGCTCCCGGGACAGGGGATCTGGCTACACCTTC. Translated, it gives CASSSRDRGSGYTF.

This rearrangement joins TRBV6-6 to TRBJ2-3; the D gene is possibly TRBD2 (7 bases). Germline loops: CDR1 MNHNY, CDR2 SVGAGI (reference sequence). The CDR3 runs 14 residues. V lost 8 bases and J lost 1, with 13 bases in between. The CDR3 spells CASGGGARTDTQYF. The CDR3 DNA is TGTGCCAGCGGAGGGGGGGCACGCACAGATACGCAGTATTTT.

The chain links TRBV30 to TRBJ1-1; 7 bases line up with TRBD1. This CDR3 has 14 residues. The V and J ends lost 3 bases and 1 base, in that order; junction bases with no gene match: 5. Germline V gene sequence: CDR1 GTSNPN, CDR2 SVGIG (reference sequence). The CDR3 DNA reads TGTGCCTGGAGGGAGGGACAGCCGAACACTGAAGCTTTCTTT. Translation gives CAWREGQPNTEAFF.

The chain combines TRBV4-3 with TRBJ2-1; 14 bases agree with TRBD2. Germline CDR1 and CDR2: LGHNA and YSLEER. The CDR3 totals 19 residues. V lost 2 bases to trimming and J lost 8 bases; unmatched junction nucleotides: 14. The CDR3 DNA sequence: TGCGCCAGCAGCCAACACGGGACTAGCGGGGGCACGAAGGACGATGAGCAGTTCTTC. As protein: CASSQHGTSGGTKDDEQFF.

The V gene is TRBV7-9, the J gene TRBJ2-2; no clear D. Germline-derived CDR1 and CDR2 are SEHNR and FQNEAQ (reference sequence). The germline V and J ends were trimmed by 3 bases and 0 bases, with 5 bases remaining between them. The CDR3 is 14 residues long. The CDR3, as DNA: TGTGCCAGCAGCTTGAGCCCGAACACCGGGGAGCTGTTTTTT. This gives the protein CASSLSPNTGELFF. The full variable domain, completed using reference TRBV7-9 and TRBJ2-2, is DTGVSQNPRHKITKRGQNVTFRCDPISEHNRLYWYRQTLGQGPEFLTYFQNEAQLEKSRLLSDRFSAERPKGSFSTLEIQRTEQGDSAMYLCASSLSPNTGELFFGEGSRLTVL.

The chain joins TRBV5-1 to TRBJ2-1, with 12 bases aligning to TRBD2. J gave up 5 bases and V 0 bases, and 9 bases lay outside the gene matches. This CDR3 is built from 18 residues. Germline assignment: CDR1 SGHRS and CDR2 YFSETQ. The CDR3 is CASSLAEQLAGGDNEQFF. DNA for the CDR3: TGCGCCAGCAGCTTGGCCGAGCAACTAGCGGGGGGAGACAATGAGCAGTTCTTC.

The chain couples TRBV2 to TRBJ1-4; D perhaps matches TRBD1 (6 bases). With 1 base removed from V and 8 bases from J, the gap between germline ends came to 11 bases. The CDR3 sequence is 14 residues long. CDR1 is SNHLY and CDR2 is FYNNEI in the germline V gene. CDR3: CASSEEGGGEKLFF. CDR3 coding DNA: TGTGCCAGCAGTGAAGAGGGGGGGGGAGAAAAACTGTTTTTT.

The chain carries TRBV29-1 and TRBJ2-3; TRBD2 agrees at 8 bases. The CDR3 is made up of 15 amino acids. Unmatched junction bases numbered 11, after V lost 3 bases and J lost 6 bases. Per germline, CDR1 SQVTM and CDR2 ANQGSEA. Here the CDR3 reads CSVDIGRGAVDTQYF. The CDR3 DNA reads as TGCAGCGTTGATATAGGGCGGGGGGCCGTCGATACGCAGTATTTT.

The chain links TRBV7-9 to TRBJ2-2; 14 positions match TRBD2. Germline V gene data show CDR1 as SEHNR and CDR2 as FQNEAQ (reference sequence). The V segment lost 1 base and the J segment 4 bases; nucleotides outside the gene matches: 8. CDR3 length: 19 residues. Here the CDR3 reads CASSLDLTSGGAGTGELFF. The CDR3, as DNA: TGTGCCAGCAGCTTAGATCTGACTAGCGGGGGGGCCGGCACCGGGGAGCTGTTTTTT. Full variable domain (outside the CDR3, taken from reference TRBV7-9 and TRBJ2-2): DTGVSQNPRHKITKRGQNVTFRCDPISEHNRLYWYRQTLGQGPEFLTYFQNEAQLEKSRLLSDRFSAERPKGSFSTLEIQRTEQGDSAMYLCASSLDLTSGGAGTGELFFGEGSRLTVL.

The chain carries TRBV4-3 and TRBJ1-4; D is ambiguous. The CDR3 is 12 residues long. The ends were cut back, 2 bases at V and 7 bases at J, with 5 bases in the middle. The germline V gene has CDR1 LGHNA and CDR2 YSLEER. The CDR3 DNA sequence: TGCGCCAGCAGCCAAAACTTTGAAAAACTGTTTTTT. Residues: CASSQNFEKLFF.

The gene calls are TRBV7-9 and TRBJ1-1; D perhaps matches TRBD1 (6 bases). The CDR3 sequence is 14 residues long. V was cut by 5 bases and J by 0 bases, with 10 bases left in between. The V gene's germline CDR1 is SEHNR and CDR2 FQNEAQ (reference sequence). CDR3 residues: CASSRQVMNTEAFF. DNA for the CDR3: TGTGCCAGCAGCCGACAGGTGATGAACACTGAAGCTTTCTTT.

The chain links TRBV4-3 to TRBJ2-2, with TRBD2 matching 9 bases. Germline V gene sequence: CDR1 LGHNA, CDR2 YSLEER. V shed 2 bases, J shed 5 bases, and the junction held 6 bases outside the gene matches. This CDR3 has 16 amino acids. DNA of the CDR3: TGCGCCAGCAGCCAAATAGCGGGGGCCGGTACCGGGGAGCTGTTTTTT. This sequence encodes CASSQIAGAGTGELFF.

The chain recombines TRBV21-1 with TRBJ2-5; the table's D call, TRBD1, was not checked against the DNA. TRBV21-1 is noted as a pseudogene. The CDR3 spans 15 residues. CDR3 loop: CASGTGTGTQETQYF. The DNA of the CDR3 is TGTGCCAGCGGGACCGGGACAGGGACACAAGAGACCCAGTACTTC.

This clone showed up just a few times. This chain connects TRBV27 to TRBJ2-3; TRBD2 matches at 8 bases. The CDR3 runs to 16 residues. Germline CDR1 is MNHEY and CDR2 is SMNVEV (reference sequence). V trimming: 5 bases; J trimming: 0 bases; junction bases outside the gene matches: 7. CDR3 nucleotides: TGTGCCAGCAGTCCCTCCCAGCGGGGGAGCACAGATACGCAGTATTTT. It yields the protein CASSPSQRGSTDTQYF.

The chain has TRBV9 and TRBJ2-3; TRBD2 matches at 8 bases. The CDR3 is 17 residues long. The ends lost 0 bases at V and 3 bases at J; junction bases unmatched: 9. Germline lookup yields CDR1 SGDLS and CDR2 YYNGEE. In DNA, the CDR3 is TGTGCCAGCAGCGTAGATCCGGGGGGGTTACTGACAGATACGCAGTATTTT. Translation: CASSVDPGGLLTDTQYF.

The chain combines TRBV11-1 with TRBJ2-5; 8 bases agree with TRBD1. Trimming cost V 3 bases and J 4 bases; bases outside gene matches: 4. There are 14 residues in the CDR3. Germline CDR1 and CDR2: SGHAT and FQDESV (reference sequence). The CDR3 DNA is TGTGCCAGCAGCTTCAGGGGGCTTCGAGAGACCCAGTACTTC. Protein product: CASSFRGLRETQYF.

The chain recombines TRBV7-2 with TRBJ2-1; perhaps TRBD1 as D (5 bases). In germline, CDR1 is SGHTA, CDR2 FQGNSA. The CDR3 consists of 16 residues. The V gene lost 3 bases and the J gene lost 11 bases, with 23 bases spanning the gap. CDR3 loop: CASSLFKGRWAGKQFF. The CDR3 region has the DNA TGTGCCAGCAGCTTGTTTAAAGGTCGATGGGCAGGGAAGCAGTTCTTC.

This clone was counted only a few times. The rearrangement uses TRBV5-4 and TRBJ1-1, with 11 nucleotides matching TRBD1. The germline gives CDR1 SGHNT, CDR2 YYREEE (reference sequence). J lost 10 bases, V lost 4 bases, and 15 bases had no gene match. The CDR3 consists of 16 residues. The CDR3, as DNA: TGTGCCAGCAGCCCCCCGGGACAGGGGGAGAGAGGAGGAGCTTTCTTT. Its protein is CASSPPGQGERGGAFF.